This entry lists 3 T cell receptor beta chains sequenced from one sample in a study of T cells in Graves' hyperthyroidism and ophthalmopathy. The TCR beta CDR3 regions underwent amplification using RNA transcripts as the source. HTBI primers drove first-round RT-PCR of the TCR CDR3. TCRdb recomputed calls from the multiplex PCR reads with MiXCR, one row per CDR3 protein. The repertoire holds around 300,000 distinct CDR3 sequences, with approximately 21% as singletons. The specimen was blood. These receptor sequences come from a man under 40 with Graves' ophthalmopathy.

The V and J genes are TRBV28 and TRBJ1-5; D might be TRBD1 (6 bases). The germline V gene encodes CDR1 MDHEN and CDR2 SYDVKM. V lost 2 bases and J lost 9, with 11 bases in between. This CDR3 is 13 amino acids long. Here the CDR3 reads CASSLEDSPPQHF. The CDR3 DNA reads TGTGCCAGCAGTTTAGAGGACAGTCCGCCCCAGCATTTT.

This clonotype was counted at least ten times. The chain carries TRBV29-1 and TRBJ2-3; 9 bases are a match to TRBD1. The CDR3 consists of 17 residues. The V and J ends lost 7 bases and 2 bases, in that order; junction bases with no gene match: 16. In germline, CDR1 is SQVTM, CDR2 ANQGSEA. Written as DNA, the CDR3 is TGCAGCGGCACGGACAGGGGAGGTCCACTCTTCACAGATACGCAGTATTTT. This sequence encodes CSGTDRGGPLFTDTQYF.

The chain has TRBV9 and TRBJ2-3, with TRBD2 as a possible D gene (6 bases). The CDR3 has 13 amino acids. Trimming took off 10 bases at V and 2 bases at J, with 14 bases between the two ends. Per germline, CDR1 SGDLS and CDR2 YYNGEE. CDR3 region: CASGGTATDTQYF. The CDR3 coding sequence is TGTGCCTCGGGCGGGACGGCCACAGATACGCAGTATTTT.